The clone carrying this TCR beta chain was seen repeatedly, ten times or more. To make TCR beta libraries, researchers used iRepertoire HTBI primers and Arm-PCR of CDR3 regions. TCRdb independently ran MiXCR on the multiplex PCR reads; one entry per CDR3 protein. The profile shows some 450,000 distinct CDR3 sequences, about 17% of them singletons. Time point reported: newly diagnosed GD, antithyroid drugs for less than 3 months. The TCR library used RNA extracted from PBMCs. The sample originates from a study of regulatory T cells in long-lasting Graves disease. These data also featured in a second study, about T cells in Graves' hyperthyroidism and ophthalmopathy. Per that study: Among clonotypes expanded in thyroid above 0.001, most were also found in blood.

This TCR derives from a young woman with Graves disease. The input for sequencing was peripheral blood mononuclear cells (PBMCs), taken at new diagnosis, from a patient treated with antithyroid drugs.

DNA for the CDR3: TGTGCCAGCTCACCATTGGAGGTAGTGAACACCGGGGAGCTGTTTTTT. Its translation is CASSPLEVVNTGELFF. The chain employs TRBV18 and TRBJ2-2; D perhaps matches TRBD2 (5 bases). The CDR3 has 16 amino acids. Trimming took off 2 bases at V and 1 base at J, with 11 bases between the two ends. Germline lookup yields CDR1 KGHSH and CDR2 LQKENI.